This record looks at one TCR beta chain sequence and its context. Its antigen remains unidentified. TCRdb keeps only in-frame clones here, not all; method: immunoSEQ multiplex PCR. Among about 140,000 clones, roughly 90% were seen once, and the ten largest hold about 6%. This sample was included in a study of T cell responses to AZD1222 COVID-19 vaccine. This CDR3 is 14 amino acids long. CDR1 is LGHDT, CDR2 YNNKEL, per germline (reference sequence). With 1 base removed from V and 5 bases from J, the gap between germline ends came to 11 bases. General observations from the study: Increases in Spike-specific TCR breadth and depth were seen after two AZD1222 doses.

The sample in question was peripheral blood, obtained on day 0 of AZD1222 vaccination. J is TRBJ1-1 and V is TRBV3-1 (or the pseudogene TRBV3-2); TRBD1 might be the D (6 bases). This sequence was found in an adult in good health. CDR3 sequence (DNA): TGTGCCAGCAGCCAAGTCCAGGGGCGTACTGAAGCTTTCTTT. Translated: CASSQVQGRTEAFF.